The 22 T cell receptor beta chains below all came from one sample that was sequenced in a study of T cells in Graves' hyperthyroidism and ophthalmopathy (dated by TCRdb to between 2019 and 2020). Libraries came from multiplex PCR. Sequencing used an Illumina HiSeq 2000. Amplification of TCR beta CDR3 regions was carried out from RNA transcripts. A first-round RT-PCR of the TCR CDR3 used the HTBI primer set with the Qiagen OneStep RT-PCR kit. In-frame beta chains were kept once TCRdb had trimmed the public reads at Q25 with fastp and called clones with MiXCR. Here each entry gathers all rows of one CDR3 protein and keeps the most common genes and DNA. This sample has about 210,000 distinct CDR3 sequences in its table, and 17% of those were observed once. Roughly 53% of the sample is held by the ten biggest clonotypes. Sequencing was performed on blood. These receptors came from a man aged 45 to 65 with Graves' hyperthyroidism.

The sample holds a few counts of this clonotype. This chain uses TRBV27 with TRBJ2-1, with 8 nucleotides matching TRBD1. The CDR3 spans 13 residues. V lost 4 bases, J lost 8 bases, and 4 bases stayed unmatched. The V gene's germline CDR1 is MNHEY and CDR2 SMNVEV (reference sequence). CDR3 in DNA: TGTGCCAGCAGTTATGCAGGGGGCCATGAGCAGTTCTTC. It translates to CASSYAGGHEQFF.

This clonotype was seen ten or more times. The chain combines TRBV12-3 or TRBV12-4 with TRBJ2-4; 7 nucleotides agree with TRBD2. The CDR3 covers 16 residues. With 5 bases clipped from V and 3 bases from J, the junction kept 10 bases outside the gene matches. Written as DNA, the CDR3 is TGTGCCAGCAGTCCGGGGGGACTTCTCGGCAAAAACATTCAGTACTTC. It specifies CASSPGGLLGKNIQYF.

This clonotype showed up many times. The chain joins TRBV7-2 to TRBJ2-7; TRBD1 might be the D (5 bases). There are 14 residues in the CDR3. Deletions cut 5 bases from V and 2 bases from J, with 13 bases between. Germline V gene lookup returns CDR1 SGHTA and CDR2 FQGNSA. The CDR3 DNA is TGTGCCAGCAGCACGCGCAGGGTTCCCTACGAGCAGTACTTC. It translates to CASSTRRVPYEQYF.

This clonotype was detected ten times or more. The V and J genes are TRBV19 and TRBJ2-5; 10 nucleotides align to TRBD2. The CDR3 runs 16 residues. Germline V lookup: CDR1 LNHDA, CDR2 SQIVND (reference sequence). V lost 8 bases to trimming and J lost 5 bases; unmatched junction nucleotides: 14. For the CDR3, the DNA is TGTGCCAGTGCCCCTAGCGGGAGAGCCGCGAGGGAGACCCAGTACTTC. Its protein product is CASAPSGRAARETQYF.

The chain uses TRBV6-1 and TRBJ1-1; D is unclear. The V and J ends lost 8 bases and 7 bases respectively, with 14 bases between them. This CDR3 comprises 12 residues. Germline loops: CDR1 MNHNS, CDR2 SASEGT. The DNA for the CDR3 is TGTGCCAGCTTACCAACTTACGGTGAAGCTTTCTTT. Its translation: CASLPTYGEAFF.

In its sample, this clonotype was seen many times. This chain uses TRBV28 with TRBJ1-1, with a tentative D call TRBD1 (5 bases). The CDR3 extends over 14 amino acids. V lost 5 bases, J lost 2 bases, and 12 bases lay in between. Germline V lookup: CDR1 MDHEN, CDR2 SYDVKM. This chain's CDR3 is CASSEPGTNTEAFF. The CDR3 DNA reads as TGTGCCAGCAGTGAACCTGGGACCAACACTGAAGCTTTCTTT.

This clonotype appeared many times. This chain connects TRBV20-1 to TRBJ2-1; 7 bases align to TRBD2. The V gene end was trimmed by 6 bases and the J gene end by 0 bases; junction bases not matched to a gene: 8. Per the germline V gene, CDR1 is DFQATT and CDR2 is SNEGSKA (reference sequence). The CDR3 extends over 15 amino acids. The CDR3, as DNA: TGCAGTGCCAAAAAGCGGGGAAGCTCCTACAATGAGCAGTTCTTC. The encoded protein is CSAKKRGSSYNEQFF.

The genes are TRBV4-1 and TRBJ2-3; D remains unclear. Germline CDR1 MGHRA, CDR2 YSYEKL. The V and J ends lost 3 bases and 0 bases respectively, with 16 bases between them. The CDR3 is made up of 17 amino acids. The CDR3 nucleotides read TGCGCCAGCAGCCATTCTTTAAGACCTTTTAGCACAGATACGCAGTATTTT. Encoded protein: CASSHSLRPFSTDTQYF.

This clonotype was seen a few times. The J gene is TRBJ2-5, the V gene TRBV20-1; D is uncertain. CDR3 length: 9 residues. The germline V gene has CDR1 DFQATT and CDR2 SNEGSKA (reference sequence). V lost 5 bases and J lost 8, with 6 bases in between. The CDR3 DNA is TGCAGTGCTGGTGGAACCCAGTACTTC. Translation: CSAGGTQYF.

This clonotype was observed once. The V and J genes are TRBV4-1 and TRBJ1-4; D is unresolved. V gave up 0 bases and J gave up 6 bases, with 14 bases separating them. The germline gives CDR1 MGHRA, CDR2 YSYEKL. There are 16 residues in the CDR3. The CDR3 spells CASSQEVRQRDEKLFF. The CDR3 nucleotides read TGCGCCAGCAGCCAAGAGGTTCGGCAGCGTGATGAAAAACTGTTTTTT.

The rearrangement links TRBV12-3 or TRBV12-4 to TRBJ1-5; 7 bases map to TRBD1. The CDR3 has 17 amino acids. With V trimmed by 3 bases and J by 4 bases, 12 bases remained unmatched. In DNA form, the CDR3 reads TGTGCCAGCAGTTTGGATTTCACGACAGGGTATAATCAGCCCCAGCATTTT. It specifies CASSLDFTTGYNQPQHF.

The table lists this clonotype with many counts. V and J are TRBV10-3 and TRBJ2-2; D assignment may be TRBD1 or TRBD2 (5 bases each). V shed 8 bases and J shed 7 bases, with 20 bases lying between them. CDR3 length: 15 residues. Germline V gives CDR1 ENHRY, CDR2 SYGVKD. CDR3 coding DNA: TGTGCCATCTCCCCGGGACCGAGGGTCGTCGGGGAGCTGTTTTTT. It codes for CAISPGPRVVGELFF.

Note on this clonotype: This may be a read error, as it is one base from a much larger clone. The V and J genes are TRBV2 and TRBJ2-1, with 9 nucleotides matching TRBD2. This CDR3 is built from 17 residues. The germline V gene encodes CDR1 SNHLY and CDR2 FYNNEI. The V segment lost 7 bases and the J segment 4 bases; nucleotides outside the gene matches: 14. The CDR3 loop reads CASKLTSGPPPYNEQFF. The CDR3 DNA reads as TGTGCCAGCAAACTGACTAGCGGTCCGCCCCCTTACAATGAGCAGTTCTTC.

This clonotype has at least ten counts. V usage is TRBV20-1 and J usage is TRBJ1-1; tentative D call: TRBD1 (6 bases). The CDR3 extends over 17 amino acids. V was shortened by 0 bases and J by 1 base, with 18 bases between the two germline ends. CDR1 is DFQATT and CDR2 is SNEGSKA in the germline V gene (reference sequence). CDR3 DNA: TGCAGTGCTAGAGATTTTAGAACAGGAGGGGGGAACACTGAAGCTTTCTTT. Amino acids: CSARDFRTGGGNTEAFF.

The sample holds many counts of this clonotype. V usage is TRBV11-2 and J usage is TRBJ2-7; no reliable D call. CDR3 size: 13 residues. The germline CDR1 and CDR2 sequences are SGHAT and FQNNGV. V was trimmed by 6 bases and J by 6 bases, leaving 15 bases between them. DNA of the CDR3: TGTGCCAGCAGTCCCGACCCCCGAACCGAGCAGTACTTC. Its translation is CASSPDPRTEQYF. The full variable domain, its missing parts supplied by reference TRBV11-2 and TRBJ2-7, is EAGVAQSPRYKIIEKRQSVAFWCNPISGHATLYWYQQILGQGPKLLIQFQNNGVVDDSQLPKDRFSAERLKGVDSTLKIQPAKLEDSAVYLCASSPDPRTEQYFGPGTRLTVT.

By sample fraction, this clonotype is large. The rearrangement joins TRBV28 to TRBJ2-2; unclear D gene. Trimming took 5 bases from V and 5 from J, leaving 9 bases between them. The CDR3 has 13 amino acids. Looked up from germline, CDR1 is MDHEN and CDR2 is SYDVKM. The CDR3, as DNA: TGTGCCAGCAGTACCAGAGGAACCGGGGAGCTGTTTTTT. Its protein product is CASSTRGTGELFF.

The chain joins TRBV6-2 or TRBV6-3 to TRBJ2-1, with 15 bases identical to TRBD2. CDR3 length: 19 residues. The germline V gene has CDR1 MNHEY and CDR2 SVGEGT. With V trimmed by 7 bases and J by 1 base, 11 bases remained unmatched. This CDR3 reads CASINGGLAGGGSYNEQFF. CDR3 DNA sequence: TGTGCCAGCATCAATGGGGGACTAGCGGGAGGTGGTTCCTACAATGAGCAGTTCTTC.

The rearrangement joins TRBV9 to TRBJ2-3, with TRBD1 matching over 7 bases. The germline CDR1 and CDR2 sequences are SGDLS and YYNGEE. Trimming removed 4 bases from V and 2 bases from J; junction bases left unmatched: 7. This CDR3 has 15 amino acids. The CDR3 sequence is CASSNDREITDTQYF. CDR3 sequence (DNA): TGTGCCAGCAGCAATGACAGGGAGATCACAGATACGCAGTATTTT.

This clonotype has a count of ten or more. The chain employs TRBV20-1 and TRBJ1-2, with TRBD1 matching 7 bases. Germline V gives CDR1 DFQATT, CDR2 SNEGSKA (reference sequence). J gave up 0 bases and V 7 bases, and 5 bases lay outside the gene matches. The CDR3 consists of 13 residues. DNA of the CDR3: TGCAGTGGTATGACAGGGCCTAACTATGGCTACACCTTC. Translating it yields CSGMTGPNYGYTF.

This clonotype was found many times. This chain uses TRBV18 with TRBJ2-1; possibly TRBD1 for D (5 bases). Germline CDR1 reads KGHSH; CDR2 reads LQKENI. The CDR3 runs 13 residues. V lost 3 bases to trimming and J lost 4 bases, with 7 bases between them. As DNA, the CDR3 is TGTGCCAGCTCACCTGACAGATACAATGAGCAGTTCTTC. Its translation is CASSPDRYNEQFF.

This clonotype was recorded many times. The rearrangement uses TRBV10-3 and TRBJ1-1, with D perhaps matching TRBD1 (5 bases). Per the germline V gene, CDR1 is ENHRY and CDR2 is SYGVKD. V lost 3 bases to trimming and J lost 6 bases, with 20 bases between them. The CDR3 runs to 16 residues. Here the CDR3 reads CAISDPTQPLGAEAFF. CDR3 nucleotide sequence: TGTGCCATCAGTGACCCAACTCAGCCCCTGGGGGCTGAAGCTTTCTTT.

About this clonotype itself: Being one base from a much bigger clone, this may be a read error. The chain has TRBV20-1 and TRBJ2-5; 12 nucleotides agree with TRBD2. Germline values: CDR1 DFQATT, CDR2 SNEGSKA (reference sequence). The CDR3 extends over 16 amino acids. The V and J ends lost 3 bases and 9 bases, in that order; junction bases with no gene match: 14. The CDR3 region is CSASSASGRAGEAQYF. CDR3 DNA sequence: TGCAGTGCTAGTTCTGCTAGCGGGAGGGCGGGGGAGGCCCAGTACTTC.